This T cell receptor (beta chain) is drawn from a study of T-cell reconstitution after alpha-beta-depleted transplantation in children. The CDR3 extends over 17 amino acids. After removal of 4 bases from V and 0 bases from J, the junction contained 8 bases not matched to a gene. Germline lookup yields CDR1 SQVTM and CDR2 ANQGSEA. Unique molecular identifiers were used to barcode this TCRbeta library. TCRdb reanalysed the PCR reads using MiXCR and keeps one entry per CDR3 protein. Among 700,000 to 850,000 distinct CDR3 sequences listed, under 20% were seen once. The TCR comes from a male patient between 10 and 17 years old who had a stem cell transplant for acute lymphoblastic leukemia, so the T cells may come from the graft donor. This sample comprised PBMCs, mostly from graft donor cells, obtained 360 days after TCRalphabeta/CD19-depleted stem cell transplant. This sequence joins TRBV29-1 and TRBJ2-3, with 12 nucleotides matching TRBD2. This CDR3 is CSVGLLAGGPSTDTQYF. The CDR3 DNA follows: TGCAGCGTTGGATTGCTAGCGGGAGGGCCGAGCACAGATACGCAGTATTTT.